The 21 T cell receptor beta chains below come from one sample, sequenced in a study of blood T cell repertoires in COVID-19. This table comes from immunoSEQ multiplex PCR, and its TCRdb copy is limited to in-frame clones, with some not included. The sample yields about 130,000 clones, approximately 80% seen once. What was sequenced was peripheral blood. The receptors originated from a man in his sixties or seventies with acute or convalescent COVID-19.

The chain employs TRBV2 and TRBJ2-6; TRBD1 matches at 7 bases. From germline, CDR1 is SNHLY and CDR2 FYNNEI. Unmatched junction bases numbered 8, after V lost 6 bases and J lost 0 bases. The CDR3 sequence is 17 residues long. Written as DNA, the CDR3 is TGTGCCAGCAGCAGACAGGGATGGAGCTCTGGGGCCAACGTCCTGACTTTC. It codes for CASSRQGWSSGANVLTF.

The rearrangement joins TRBV7-2 to TRBJ2-5; maybe TRBD1 (6 bases). The CDR3 consists of 16 residues. The V gene lost 0 bases and the J gene lost 5 bases, with 16 bases spanning the gap. Germline loops: CDR1 SGHTA, CDR2 FQGNSA. The CDR3 nucleotides read TGTGCCAGCAGCTTAGCGGGCAGGGGAGTTCGGGAGACCCAGTACTTC. Protein product: CASSLAGRGVRETQYF.

The gene calls are TRBV7-4 and TRBJ2-7, with D hard to call. V was cut by 5 bases and J by 3 bases, with 8 bases left in between. Germline V gives CDR1 SGHVT, CDR2 SQSDAQ. The CDR3 is 12 residues long. The CDR3 DNA reads as TGTGCCAGCAGCCCCCCCCGCTACGAGCAGTACTTC. It codes for CASSPPRYEQYF. The full variable domain, with the rest looked up from reference TRBV7-4 and TRBJ2-7, is GAGVSQSPRYKVAKRGRDVALRCDSISGHVTLYWYRQTLGQGSEVLTYSQSDAQRDKSGRPSGRFSAERPERSVSTLKIQRTEQGDSAVYLCASSPPRYEQYFGPGTRLTVT.

This chain links TRBV28 with TRBJ2-7; 10 bases are a match to TRBD1. Germline V gene sequence: CDR1 MDHEN, CDR2 SYDVKM. J lost 4 bases, V lost 5 bases, and 8 bases had no gene match. The length of the CDR3 is 15 residues. CDR3 amino acids: CASSHQPGQGYEQYF. The CDR3 region has the DNA TGTGCCAGCAGTCACCAACCGGGACAGGGGTACGAGCAGTACTTC.

This clone was counted a few times. This chain joins TRBV28 and TRBJ1-2, with D possibly TRBD1 on 6 matching bases. CDR3 length equals 13 residues. Trimming shortened V by 4 bases and J by 4 bases, and 10 bases separated the two germline ends. Germline V CDR1 and CDR2: MDHEN, SYDVKM. The CDR3 protein is CASSSTGAYGYTF. In nucleotides, the CDR3 is TGTGCCAGCAGTTCGACAGGAGCCTATGGCTACACCTTC.

This clone was observed once. The V call is TRBV19, the J call TRBJ1-2; 7 bases fit TRBD1. Germline V gene data show CDR1 as LNHDA and CDR2 as SQIVND (reference sequence). CDR3 length: 15 residues. With 6 bases clipped from V and 2 bases from J, the junction kept 9 bases outside the gene matches. The CDR3 region is CASSRRDRPNYGYTF. The CDR3 nucleotides read TGTGCCAGTAGCCGAAGGGACAGACCGAACTATGGCTACACCTTC.

The chain carries TRBV5-1 and TRBJ2-2; 12 positions agree with TRBD2. Germline-derived CDR1 and CDR2 are SGHRS and YFSETQ. The CDR3 totals 15 residues. The trim removed 5 bases at V and 4 bases at J, leaving 3 bases unmatched. Written as DNA, the CDR3 is TGCGCCAGCAGAAAGGGACTAGCGGGCACCGGGGAGCTGTTTTTT. This encodes CASRKGLAGTGELFF.

The rearrangement joins TRBV10-3 to TRBJ1-2; 10 bases map to TRBD1. The V segment lost 7 bases and the J segment 2 bases; nucleotides outside the gene matches: 4. This CDR3 comprises 14 residues. From germline, CDR1 is ENHRY and CDR2 SYGVKD. DNA for the CDR3: TGTGCCATCAACAAGGGACAGGGGAACTATGGCTACACCTTC. This codes for CAINKGQGNYGYTF.

The chain combines TRBV6-5 with TRBJ2-6, with 7 bases matching TRBD1. This CDR3 contains 14 residues. Germline assignment: CDR1 MNHEY and CDR2 SVGAGI. With 8 bases clipped from V and 2 bases from J, the junction kept 3 bases outside the gene matches. The CDR3, as DNA: TGTGCCAGCCGACAGGGAACTGGGGCCAACGTCCTGACTTTC. This translates into CASRQGTGANVLTF.

This chain joins TRBV29-1 and TRBJ2-1; 11 bases fit TRBD2. J gave up 0 bases and V 6 bases, and 7 bases lay outside the gene matches. CDR1 SQVTM and CDR2 ANQGSEA come from the germline V gene. CDR3 length equals 16 residues. The CDR3 region has the DNA TGCAGCGTAGAACTAGCGGGGGCCAGCTCCTACAATGAGCAGTTCTTC. Translated: CSVELAGASSYNEQFF.

This chain links TRBV29-1 with TRBJ1-5; 7 nucleotides line up with TRBD1. CDR3 size: 13 residues. Germline V lookup: CDR1 SQVTM, CDR2 ANQGSEA. After removal of 6 bases from V and 3 bases from J, the junction contained 5 bases not matched to a gene. Here the CDR3 reads CSVGQEFNQPQHF. As DNA, the CDR3 is TGCAGCGTAGGACAGGAGTTCAATCAGCCCCAGCATTTT.

The chain combines TRBV5-5 with TRBJ1-1; TRBD1 matches 7 bases. Losses at the gene ends were 3 bases for V and 1 base for J; bases not matched to a gene: 3. CDR1 is SGHKS and CDR2 is YYEKEE in the germline V gene (reference sequence). This CDR3 region has 14 residues. Here the CDR3 DNA reads TGTGCCAGCAGCTGGGGACAGACGAACACTGAAGCTTTCTTT. This encodes CASSWGQTNTEAFF.

The chain has TRBV3-1 (or the pseudogene TRBV3-2) and TRBJ2-5; maybe TRBD2 (6 bases). The CDR3 loop spans 14 amino acids. V gave up 4 bases and J gave up 5 bases, with 14 bases separating them. Germline lookup yields CDR1 LGHDT and CDR2 YNNKEL (reference sequence). The CDR3 loop is CASSPGAGLETQYF. The CDR3 nucleotides are TGTGCCAGCAGCCCGGGAGCGGGCCTGGAGACCCAGTACTTC.

The genes are TRBV6-5 and TRBJ1-5; 9 nucleotides match TRBD1. The CDR3 loop spans 15 amino acids. After removal of 6 bases from V and 4 bases from J, the junction contained 7 bases not matched to a gene. Germline V gene sequence: CDR1 MNHEY, CDR2 SVGAGI. The CDR3 nucleotides are TGTGCCAGCAGGATGACCGGGACAGGGAATCAGCCCCAGCATTTT. Its translation: CASRMTGTGNQPQHF.

V gene TRBV6-6 combines with J gene TRBJ1-2; the match to TRBD1 covers 11 bases. The CDR3 extends over 13 amino acids. The ends lost 6 bases at V and 7 bases at J; junction bases unmatched: 4. CDR1 and CDR2 (germline): MNHNY, SVGAGI (reference sequence). CDR3 residues: CASRGTGGGGYTF. CDR3 DNA: TGTGCCAGCAGGGGGACAGGGGGAGGTGGCTACACCTTC.

The J gene is TRBJ2-5, the V gene TRBV9; 9 bases are shared with TRBD1. V lost 4 bases, J lost 5 bases, and 9 bases stayed unmatched. The CDR3 is 15 amino acids. In germline, CDR1 is SGDLS, CDR2 YYNGEE. CDR3 sequence: CASSPQGATRETQYF. CDR3 nucleotides: TGTGCCAGCAGCCCACAGGGGGCAACGAGGGAGACCCAGTACTTC.

The chain carries TRBV6-2 or TRBV6-3 and TRBJ1-3; 9 positions agree with TRBD1. This CDR3 contains 22 residues. The germline CDR1 and CDR2 sequences are MNHEY and SVGEGT. Trimming removed 6 bases from V and 2 bases from J; junction bases left unmatched: 26. This chain's CDR3 is CASSPRQGGSLIYFLTGNTIYF. The CDR3 region has the DNA TGTGCCAGCAGCCCCAGACAGGGGGGAAGCTTGATTTACTTTCTGACTGGAAACACCATATATTTT.

As DNA, the CDR3 is TGTGCCAGCAGTGAACGGGGAGGCTCTTTTACTGAAGCTTTCTTT. Encoded protein: CASSERGGSFTEAFF. V is TRBV2 and J is TRBJ1-1; D gene ambiguous. The CDR3 covers 15 residues. The germline V gene encodes CDR1 SNHLY and CDR2 FYNNEI. Trimming took 2 bases from V and 5 from J, leaving 15 bases between them.

This clone was seen a handful of times. The chain combines TRBV3-1 (or the pseudogene TRBV3-2) with TRBJ1-3, with 7 bases fitting TRBD1. This CDR3 has 15 residues. Germline lookup yields CDR1 LGHDT and CDR2 YNNKEL (reference sequence). With 3 bases clipped from V and 4 bases from J, the junction kept 6 bases outside the gene matches. The DNA for the CDR3 is TGTGCCAGCAGCCAGGTACAGGGGCTCGGAAACACCATATATTTT. This codes for CASSQVQGLGNTIYF.

The gene calls are TRBV5-6 and TRBJ2-2; 9 bases align to TRBD1. The V segment lost 4 bases and the J segment 4 bases; nucleotides outside the gene matches: 5. The CDR3 sequence is 15 residues long. Looked up from germline, CDR1 is SGHDT and CDR2 is YYEEEE. CDR3 in DNA: TGTGCCAGCAGCACCGGGACAGGGTTCACCGGGGAGCTGTTTTTT. Its protein is CASSTGTGFTGELFF.

This clone has a handful of counts. DNA for the CDR3: TGTGCCAGCAGCTTTGGGGACAGGGATTCACCCCTCCACTTT. This encodes CASSFGDRDSPLHF. The chain uses TRBV7-9 and TRBJ1-6, with 9 bases fitting TRBD1. CDR1 is SEHNR and CDR2 is FQNEAQ in the germline V gene (reference sequence). V was pared by 3 bases and J by 8 bases, with 2 bases of the junction left unmatched. The CDR3 consists of 14 residues.